One and the same sample provided the 16 T cell receptor beta chains below, sequenced in a study of glioma-infiltrating T cells. Amplification of TCR alpha and beta CDR3 regions from RNA used iRepertoire nested multiplex PCR. TCRdb called the multiplex PCR reads again in MiXCR, with one record for every CDR3 protein. There are 400,000 or so distinct CDR3 sequences in the sample; about 40% occur only once, and around 13% lies in the top ten. Source material: glioma tissue, nonneoplastic brain tissue, or PBMCs (not recorded which). The receptors come from a human donor with low-grade glioma or glioblastoma, undergoing nonglioma brain surgery, or in good health (not recorded which).

This clonotype showed up many times. The chain uses TRBV6-1 and TRBJ2-1; 7 positions match TRBD1. The germline gives CDR1 MNHNS, CDR2 SASEGT. J was trimmed by 10 bases and V by 5 bases; bases with no gene match: 14. The CDR3 totals 15 residues. The CDR3 here is CASSSRDSLLTEQFF. Here the CDR3 DNA reads TGTGCCAGCAGTTCCCGGGACAGCCTCCTTACCGAGCAGTTCTTC.

On this clonotype itself: The junction and the germline gene differ at one end; a read error may be behind it. The chain recombines TRBV6-5 with TRBJ1-4; D gene ambiguous. The CDR3 runs 15 residues. From germline, CDR1 is MNHEY and CDR2 SVGAGI. The CDR3 here is CAGSYSVRWAGKLFF. The CDR3 bases are TGTGCCGGCAGTTACTCGGTGCGTTGGGCCGGGAAACTGTTTTTT.

With regard to this clonotype: Since a much larger clone is just one base distant, this may be a read error. The V gene is TRBV20-1, the J gene TRBJ2-3; D tentatively fits TRBD1 or TRBD2 (6 bases each). Germline CDR1 is DFQATT and CDR2 is SNEGSKA (reference sequence). The CDR3 has 14 residues. The CDR3 DNA reads as TGCAGTGCTGGAAGGGACACTAGCACAGATAAGCAGTATTTT. This encodes CSAGRDTSTDKQYF.

V is TRBV20-1 and J is TRBJ2-7; no definite D call. Germline loops: CDR1 DFQATT, CDR2 SNEGSKA (reference sequence). The V end was cut by 3 bases, the J end by 4 bases, with 16 bases between. This CDR3 is built from 14 residues. The CDR3 loop reads CSARPSLLRYEQYF. CDR3 bases: TGCAGTGCTAGGCCCAGTCTCCTTCGATACGAGCAGTACTTC.

With respect to this clonotype: A much larger clone lies a single base off, so this may be a read error. The chain employs TRBV6-6 and TRBJ2-5, with no clear D. Germline CDR1 reads MNHNY; CDR2 reads SVGAGI (reference sequence). The CDR3 contains 11 residues. The ends were cut back, 1 base at V and 9 bases at J, with 6 bases in the middle. CDR3 DNA: TGTGCCAGCAGTTACTATGGGTCCCAGTACTTC. Translation: CASSYYGSQYF.

This chain uses TRBV29-1 with TRBJ1-1; no definite D call. This CDR3 region has 13 residues. V lost 0 bases, J lost 4 bases, and 9 bases lay in between. Germline assignment: CDR1 SQVTM and CDR2 ANQGSEA. The CDR3 bases are TGCAGCGTTGAAGAGGGGAGTGGCACTGAAGCTTTCTTT. Its protein is CSVEEGSGTEAFF. Combining the CDR3 with reference TRBV29-1 and TRBJ1-1 gives the whole variable domain SAVISQKPSRDICQRGTSLTIQCQVDSQVTMMFWYRQQPGQSLTLIATANQGSEATYESGFVIDKFPISRPNLTFSTLTVSNMSPEDSSIYLCSVEEGSGTEAFFGQGTRLTVV.

This sequence joins TRBV27 and TRBJ2-7, with D possibly being TRBD2 (6 bases). The ends were cut back, 8 bases at V and 4 bases at J, with 21 bases in the middle. The CDR3 sequence is 15 residues long. CDR1 MNHEY and CDR2 SMNVEV come from the germline V gene (reference sequence). The CDR3 region has the DNA TGTGCCAGCCGCCGCGGGGCGTTTAGTGTTTACGAGCAGTACTTC. Protein: CASRRGAFSVYEQYF.

This clonotype was seen only a few times. The J gene is TRBJ1-1, the V gene TRBV4-1; D is possibly TRBD1 (5 bases). V was pared by 0 bases and J by 3 bases, with 8 bases between. The CDR3 is 14 amino acids. The germline gives CDR1 MGHRA, CDR2 YSYEKL. CDR3 in amino acids: CASSQDSTDTEAFF. The CDR3, as DNA: TGCGCCAGCAGCCAAGATTCGACAGACACTGAAGCTTTCTTT.

Worth noting for this clonotype: A junction end diverges from the germline sequence, so it may reflect a read error. This chain joins TRBV7-2 and TRBJ2-5; 11 bases agree with TRBD2. The CDR3 has 16 amino acids. The germline V gene encodes CDR1 SGHTA and CDR2 FQGNSA. The CDR3 loop is CASTLRTSGFQETQYF. DNA of the CDR3: TGTGCCAGCACCTTAAGGACTAGCGGGTTCCAAGAGACCCAGTACTTC.

This clonotype was seen only a few times. The chain uses TRBV7-6 and TRBJ2-3, with D unresolved. Germline CDR1 and CDR2: SGHVS and FNYEAQ. Trimming pared 1 base from V and 0 bases from J, leaving 8 bases between. The CDR3 is made up of 15 amino acids. CDR3 sequence (DNA): TGTGCCAGCAGCTTAGAGATTTCTAGCACAGATACGCAGTATTTT. Protein sequence: CASSLEISSTDTQYF.

This clonotype was observed at least ten times. J is TRBJ2-1 and V is TRBV6-6; D is undetermined. V lost 2 bases and J lost 9, with 8 bases in between. This CDR3 has 12 amino acids. From germline, CDR1 is MNHNY and CDR2 SVGAGI (reference sequence). CDR3 DNA: TGTGCCAGCAGTTACCACTCGGGTGAGCAGTTCTTC. Protein sequence: CASSYHSGEQFF.

V is TRBV6-1 and J is TRBJ1-2, with D possibly being TRBD1 (5 bases). Trimming pared 5 bases from V and 8 bases from J, leaving 18 bases between. CDR1 and CDR2 from the germline V gene are MNHNS and SASEGT. The CDR3 is 14 residues long. The CDR3 DNA reads as TGTGCCAGCAGTTTGGACACCCGCGGCGACGGCTACACCTTC. Its protein product is CASSLDTRGDGYTF.

A word on this clonotype: Relative to the germline gene, one junction end is altered; a read error may explain this. The V call is TRBV20-1, the J call TRBJ2-5, with 8 bases lining up with TRBD2. The CDR3 consists of 17 residues. CDR1 is DFQATT, CDR2 SNEGSKA, per germline (reference sequence). CDR3 bases: TGCAGTGCTAGAGATAGAACTATAGCGGGGCCGCAAGAGACCAAGTACTTC. Translating gives CSARDRTIAGPQETKYF.

This chain connects TRBV10-3 to TRBJ2-7; possibly TRBD2 for D (5 bases). Germline V lookup: CDR1 ENHRY, CDR2 SYGVKD. The CDR3 extends over 14 amino acids. Trimming cost V 3 bases and J 5 bases, with 14 bases left between them. CDR3 protein: CAISDTQPGNEQYF. The CDR3 DNA is TGTGCCATCAGTGACACTCAGCCCGGGAACGAGCAGTACTTC.

This clonotype has just one count. Just one base apart from a much larger clone, this may be a read error. The chain has TRBV6-9 and TRBJ2-6; D uncertain. CDR3 length: 15 residues. V gave up 3 bases and J gave up 4 bases, with 10 bases separating them. CDR1 MNHGY and CDR2 SVAAGI come from the germline V gene. CDR3 amino acids: CASSYTVYGANVLTF. CDR3 nucleotides: TGTGCCAGCAGTTACACAGTTTACGGGGCCAACGTCCTGACTTTC.

The rearrangement links TRBV12-3 or TRBV12-4 to TRBJ2-7; D unclear. With 5 bases removed from V and 4 bases from J, the gap between germline ends came to 9 bases. The CDR3 is made up of 12 amino acids. The CDR3 sequence is CASSLSHYEQYF. CDR3 nucleotides: TGTGCCAGCAGTCTTAGCCATTACGAGCAGTACTTC.